A single sample gave rise to the 6 T cell receptor beta chains below, sequenced in a study of molecular identifiers for immune sequencing clone quantification. TCRdb independently ran MiXCR on the PCR reads; one entry per CDR3 protein. The data hold roughly 90,000 distinct CDR3 sequences, with approximately 23% observed a single time. The sample consisted of naive CD8+ T cells from blood, with Jurkat cell RNA spiked in. The subset was: FACS-sorted CD8+CD4-CCR7+CD45RA+ naive T cells. These TCRs come from a human donor in good health. Some libraries in this study had Jurkat cell RNA spiked in.

Notes on this clonotype: A clone one base away is much larger, so this may be a read error. V usage is TRBV15 and J usage is TRBJ2-2; D possibly uses TRBD1 or TRBD2 (5 bases each). The CDR3 runs 14 residues. Per the germline V gene, CDR1 is LNHNV and CDR2 is YYDKDF (reference sequence). The CDR3 here is CATSSPRAPGELSF. The CDR3 nucleotides are TGTGCCACCAGCAGCCCCAGGGCTCCCGGGGAGCTGTCTTTT.

About this clonotype: A much larger clone differs by one base, so this may be a read error. This chain joins TRBV7-9 and TRBJ1-1; D call uncertain. Trimming stripped 4 bases from V and 4 bases from J, with 10 bases between. Germline V lookup: CDR1 SEHNR, CDR2 FQNEAQ (reference sequence). CDR3 length equals 13 residues. CDR3 region: CASSWAFGTEAFF. The CDR3 DNA sequence: TGTGCCAGCAGCTGGGCTTTTGGCACTGAAGCTTTCTTT.

This clonotype was observed at least ten times. The genes are TRBV19 and TRBJ2-2; 7 nucleotides agree with TRBD1. V gave up 3 bases and J gave up 9 bases; unmatched junction bases: 13. The CDR3 sequence is 16 residues long. Germline CDR1 is LNHDA and CDR2 is SQIVND (reference sequence). CDR3: CASSISDRVRVRELFF. The CDR3 bases are TGTGCCAGTAGTATTTCCGACAGGGTGAGGGTACGGGAGCTGTTTTTT. Full variable domain (missing parts from reference TRBV19 and TRBJ2-2): DGGITQSPKYLFRKEGQNVTLSCEQNLNHDAMYWYRQDPGQGLRLIYYSQIVNDFQKGDIAEGYSVSREKKESFPLTVTSAQKNPTAFYLCASSISDRVRVRELFFGEGSRLTVL.

Ten or more counts support this clonotype. The rearrangement links TRBV20-1 to TRBJ2-3; D uncertain. Germline CDR1 is DFQATT and CDR2 is SNEGSKA (reference sequence). V gave up 7 bases and J gave up 5 bases, with 10 bases separating them. This CDR3 is built from 11 residues. The CDR3 DNA sequence: TGCAGTGAGAAGGAGTTAGATACGCAGTATTTT. This sequence encodes CSEKELDTQYF.

In this sample, this clonotype turned up many times. The rearrangement uses TRBV24-1 and TRBJ2-1; D uncertain. CDR1 and CDR2 (germline): KGHDR, SFDVKD. The CDR3 covers 15 residues. V was cut by 6 bases and J by 2 bases, with 13 bases left in between. The CDR3 bases are TGTGCCACCAGTCGATACCAGAAAACCTACAATGAGCAGTTCTTC. It translates to CATSRYQKTYNEQFF.

This clonotype has a handful of counts. This sequence joins TRBV13 and TRBJ1-4; tentative D call: TRBD1 (6 bases). Trimming pared 3 bases from V and 8 bases from J, leaving 10 bases between. Germline V gene lookup returns CDR1 PRHDT and CDR2 FYEKMQ (reference sequence). The CDR3 loop spans 13 amino acids. The CDR3 DNA sequence: TGTGCCAGCAGCTTGGCCAGGGGAGAAAAACTGTTTTTT. Its translation is CASSLARGEKLFF.